This passage covers 22 T cell receptor beta chains from one sample sequenced in a study of T cells in Graves' hyperthyroidism and ophthalmopathy. It was RNA transcripts that yielded the amplified TCR beta CDR3 regions. The HTBI primer set drove a first-round RT-PCR of the TCR CDR3. TCRdb recomputed calls from the multiplex PCR reads with MiXCR, one row per CDR3 protein. Here the sample spans 610,000 or so distinct CDR3 sequences, about half being singletons. Sequencing input: peripheral blood or thyroid tissue (not recorded which). The receptors derive from a woman under 30 with Graves' hyperthyroidism.

The V gene is TRBV7-8, the J gene TRBJ2-5, with D possibly TRBD1 on 5 matching bases. Germline values: CDR1 SGHVS, CDR2 FQNEAQ. There are 13 residues in the CDR3. V was pared by 4 bases and J by 4 bases, with 10 bases between. The CDR3 DNA sequence: TGTGCCAGCAGCTATCAGGGTCGAGAGACCCAGTACTTC. Translated: CASSYQGRETQYF.

This chain joins TRBV7-3 and TRBJ2-7, with TRBD1 matching 8 bases. V lost 5 bases, J lost 2 bases, and 8 bases stayed unmatched. This CDR3 region has 15 residues. Germline CDR1 and CDR2: SGHTA and FQGTGA. The chain's CDR3 is CASSPGGPPTYEQYF. The CDR3, as DNA: TGTGCCAGCAGCCCAGGGGGCCCCCCCACCTACGAGCAGTACTTC.

This clonotype was picked up many times. The chain combines TRBV11-3 with TRBJ2-2; D is ambiguous. V was trimmed by 5 bases and J by 3 bases, leaving 16 bases between them. The CDR3 has 16 residues. In germline, CDR1 is SGHNT, CDR2 YENEEA. This CDR3 reads CASSQRVKLDTGELFF. In DNA form, the CDR3 reads TGTGCCAGCAGCCAACGGGTTAAGTTGGACACCGGGGAGCTGTTTTTT.

This chain connects TRBV20-1 to TRBJ1-5; D is unclear. CDR1 is DFQATT and CDR2 is SNEGSKA in the germline V gene (reference sequence). Trimming took off 1 base at V and 7 bases at J, with 14 bases between the two ends. There are 14 residues in the CDR3. The CDR3 DNA reads TGCAGTGCTAGAGTGTTGGGATACGAGCAGCCCCAGCATTTT. Its translation: CSARVLGYEQPQHF.

Details on this clonotype: The limits of the CDR3 on the DNA are not certain, so only TCRdb's listed CDR3 is given. The rearrangement links TRBV5-4 to TRBJ2-2; the table's D call TRBD1 went unverified against the DNA. The CDR3 has 15 residues if both end residues are counted. In germline, CDR1 is SGHNT, CDR2 YYREEE (reference sequence). CDR3 sequence reads: CASSQRDRPTGSCFF.

The chain employs TRBV6-4 and TRBJ2-5, with unresolved D. The CDR3 length is 17 residues. Per germline, CDR1 MRHNA and CDR2 SNTAGT. Trimming removed 2 bases at V and 5 bases at J, with 21 bases between. The CDR3 protein is CASSDGRPSHRAETQYF. The CDR3 region has the DNA TGTGCCAGCAGTGACGGTCGCCCCTCCCACCGCGCGGAGACCCAGTACTTC.

The chain joins TRBV29-1 to TRBJ2-3, with TRBD2 matching over 11 bases. There are 17 residues in the CDR3. Trimming at V came to 3 bases and at J to 0 bases, leaving 8 bases not matched to a gene. Germline V gene sequence: CDR1 SQVTM, CDR2 ANQGSEA. The CDR3 spells CSVDHPGLAESTDTQYF. In DNA form, the CDR3 reads TGCAGCGTTGACCACCCGGGACTAGCGGAGAGCACAGATACGCAGTATTTT.

The chain links TRBV2 to TRBJ2-5; 7 bases fit TRBD1. J gave up 4 bases and V 4 bases, and 6 bases lay outside the gene matches. Germline V gives CDR1 SNHLY, CDR2 FYNNEI. CDR3 size: 14 residues. DNA of the CDR3: TGTGCCAGCAGTGGACAGGGAAAAGGAGAGACCCAGTACTTC. Encoded protein: CASSGQGKGETQYF.

The V and J genes are TRBV6-5 and TRBJ2-5; D is unresolved. Germline values: CDR1 MNHEY, CDR2 SVGAGI. This CDR3 region has 14 residues. Deletions cut 4 bases from V and 5 bases from J, with 14 bases between. The CDR3 spells CASSSFRATETQYF. Here the CDR3 DNA reads TGTGCCAGCAGTTCTTTCCGGGCCACTGAGACCCAGTACTTC.

This clonotype appeared many times. The chain has TRBV6-5 and TRBJ1-2; 7 nucleotides line up with TRBD1. The CDR3 spans 16 residues. Unmatched junction bases numbered 18, after V lost 7 bases and J lost 7 bases. Germline values: CDR1 MNHEY, CDR2 SVGAGI. The CDR3 DNA is TGTGCCAGCACCTACCCCCCTAATCGAGACAGGGTTGGCTACACCTTC. Residues: CASTYPPNRDRVGYTF.

The table lists this clonotype with many counts. The rearrangement uses TRBV20-1 and TRBJ2-5; no firm D call. The germline V gene encodes CDR1 DFQATT and CDR2 SNEGSKA (reference sequence). Trimming shortened V by 1 base and J by 1 base, and 10 bases separated the two germline ends. The CDR3 runs 14 residues. The CDR3 here is CSARATSVQETQYF. The CDR3 nucleotides read TGCAGTGCTAGAGCGACATCGGTCCAAGAGACCCAGTACTTC.

The gene calls are TRBV10-3 and TRBJ1-5; the match to TRBD1 covers 9 bases. The length of the CDR3 is 15 residues. The V segment lost 6 bases and the J segment 6 bases; nucleotides outside the gene matches: 9. Germline V lookup: CDR1 ENHRY, CDR2 SYGVKD. As DNA, the CDR3 is TGTGCCATCAGCCCGAGACAGGGGGTACCTCAGCCCCAGCATTTT. This sequence encodes CAISPRQGVPQPQHF.

This clonotype was recorded at least ten times. The gene calls are TRBV7-2 and TRBJ2-3; D gene uncertain. The V and J ends lost 2 bases and 2 bases respectively, with 8 bases between them. CDR1 SGHTA and CDR2 FQGNSA come from the germline V gene. The CDR3 is made up of 14 amino acids. This chain's CDR3 is CASSLIANTDTQYF. CDR3 bases: TGTGCCAGCAGCTTAATCGCGAACACAGATACGCAGTATTTT.

The J gene is TRBJ2-1, the V gene TRBV14, with 12 positions matching TRBD2. Per germline, CDR1 SGHDN and CDR2 FVKESK. The CDR3 is 16 residues long. J gave up 4 bases and V 4 bases, and 5 bases lay outside the gene matches. The CDR3 DNA sequence: TGTGCCAGCAGCCGTCTAGCGGGAGGGCATTACAATGAGCAGTTCTTC. Amino acids: CASSRLAGGHYNEQFF.

This clonotype was seen ten or more times. The V call is TRBV7-9, the J call TRBJ2-7, with D perhaps matching TRBD1 (7 bases). The V gene's germline CDR1 is SEHNR and CDR2 FQNEAQ (reference sequence). CDR3 size: 13 residues. Trimming pared 6 bases from V and 3 bases from J, leaving 12 bases between. The chain's CDR3 is CASSSGGSYEQYF. The CDR3 bases are TGTGCCAGCAGTTCAGGGGGGAGCTACGAGCAGTACTTC.

This clonotype has ten or more counts. This chain connects TRBV10-3 to TRBJ2-2, with a weak D call TRBD2 (5 bases). Per germline, CDR1 ENHRY and CDR2 SYGVKD. V lost 8 bases to trimming and J lost 3 bases, with 7 bases between them. The CDR3 has 12 amino acids. The CDR3 loop is CAIAGDTGELFF. Here the CDR3 DNA reads TGTGCCATCGCCGGGGACACCGGGGAGCTGTTTTTT.

This clonotype occurred many times. The rearrangement joins TRBV7-9 to TRBJ1-6, with 9 bases identical to TRBD1. Germline V gene lookup returns CDR1 SEHNR and CDR2 FQNEAQ (reference sequence). The V and J ends lost 8 bases and 2 bases, in that order; junction bases with no gene match: 4. The CDR3 is 15 amino acids. The CDR3 loop reads CASGQGTPYNSPLHF. The CDR3, as DNA: TGTGCCAGCGGACAGGGGACGCCCTATAATTCACCCCTCCACTTT.

This clonotype was observed at least ten times. The chain joins TRBV7-9 to TRBJ1-5, with unresolved D. The CDR3 length is 13 residues. Germline CDR1 is SEHNR and CDR2 is FQNEAQ (reference sequence). V lost 2 bases and J 2 bases, leaving 4 bases between the germline ends. The CDR3 bases are TGTGCCAGCAGCTTACAGGGCAATCAGCCCCAGCATTTT. It translates to CASSLQGNQPQHF.

The chain joins TRBV14 to TRBJ1-2, with 10 bases identical to TRBD1. This CDR3 contains 17 residues. Germline CDR1 is SGHDN and CDR2 is FVKESK. The V gene end was trimmed by 1 base and the J gene end by 0 bases; junction bases not matched to a gene: 5. The CDR3 nucleotides are TGTGCCAGCAGCCAAGGCCTGGACAGGGGGTCTAACTATGGCTACACCTTC. Protein: CASSQGLDRGSNYGYTF.

Many counts were recorded for this clonotype. The chain links TRBV20-1 to TRBJ2-7; the D is unclear. V lost 0 bases to trimming and J lost 2 bases, with 8 bases between them. There are 13 residues in the CDR3. The germline V gene encodes CDR1 DFQATT and CDR2 SNEGSKA (reference sequence). The CDR3 coding sequence is TGCAGTGCTAGAGAGGACGGAACCTACGAGCAGTACTTC. Translating gives CSAREDGTYEQYF.

This clonotype was observed many times. This sequence joins TRBV7-2 and TRBJ2-7; 9 bases map to TRBD1. This CDR3 contains 15 residues. Germline V gives CDR1 SGHTA, CDR2 FQGNSA. Losses at the gene ends were 5 bases for V and 4 bases for J; bases not matched to a gene: 9. The CDR3 protein is CASSPDRDRVYEQYF. In DNA, the CDR3 is TGTGCCAGCAGCCCCGACCGGGACAGGGTGTACGAGCAGTACTTC.

The rearrangement links TRBV2 to TRBJ2-7; 9 nucleotides align to TRBD1. CDR1 and CDR2 (germline): SNHLY, FYNNEI. There are 14 residues in the CDR3. Unmatched junction bases numbered 11, after V lost 11 bases and J lost 3 bases. In nucleotides, the CDR3 is TGTGCCTGGAGTGTAGGACAGGGGATCTACGAGCAGTACTTC. It translates to CAWSVGQGIYEQYF.